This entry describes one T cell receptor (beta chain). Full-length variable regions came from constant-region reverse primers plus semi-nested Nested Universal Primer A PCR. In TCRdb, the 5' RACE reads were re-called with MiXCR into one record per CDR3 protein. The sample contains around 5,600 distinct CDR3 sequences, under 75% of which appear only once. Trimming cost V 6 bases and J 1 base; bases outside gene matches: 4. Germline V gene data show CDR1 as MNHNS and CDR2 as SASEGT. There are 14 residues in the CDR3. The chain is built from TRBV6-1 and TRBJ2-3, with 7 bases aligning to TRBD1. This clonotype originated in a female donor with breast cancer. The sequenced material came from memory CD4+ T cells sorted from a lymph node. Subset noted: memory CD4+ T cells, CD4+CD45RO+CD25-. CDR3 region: CASRYDRGTDTQYF. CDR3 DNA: TGTGCCAGCAGATACGACAGGGGCACAGATACGCAGTATTTT.